The TCR beta chain described here comes from a study of blood T cells in healthy people across ages. PCR was performed a second time for about 7 to 11 cycles using a sample-barcoded 5' primer and a J-beta primer mix. MiXCR was run by TCRdb on the 5' RACE reads, yielding one entry per CDR3 protein. Seen here are about 1.4 million distinct CDR3 sequences, almost 60% observed once, and the top ten hold more than 6%. The ends were cut back, 5 bases at V and 7 bases at J, with 15 bases in the middle. Germline CDR1 is MDHEN and CDR2 is SYDVKM. This CDR3 region has 14 residues. Findings and limits, study-wide: There were more naive CD4+ cells and higher diversity in long-lived donors than in aged donors. TCR beta diversity per million T cells fell roughly linearly with age. The percentage of naive T cells correlated strongly with TCR beta diversity. Unknown CMV status may confound age-related changes in expanded clones.

As regards this clonotype: The antigen is undetermined.

Sequencing used blood. The genes are TRBV28 and TRBJ2-1; D not certain. This receptor was identified in a man between 18 and 35 years old in good health. CDR3 bases: TGTGCCAGCAGTGTGGGCCATTCCCCAAATGAGCAGTTCTTC. Residues: CASSVGHSPNEQFF.